This T cell receptor beta chain was recorded in a study of technical replicates of blood from several donors. Clones were sequenced by immunoSEQ multiplex PCR, and TCRdb holds only the in-frame ones, with some missing. This table holds 50,000 to 60,000 clones, about 95% found once. The ends were cut back, 6 bases at V and 5 bases at J, with 19 bases in the middle. This CDR3 region has 15 residues. The germline CDR1 and CDR2 sequences are SGHTA and FQGNSA. The sequencing sample was made of PBMCs. This sequence was found in a human donor in good health. Some clones in this sample may be carry-over from other donors' samples. The gene calls are TRBV7-2 and TRBJ1-1; D is perhaps TRBD1 (6 bases). This chain's CDR3 is CASSLMAGVGTEAFF. CDR3 nucleotide sequence: TGTGCCAGCAGTCTTATGGCAGGGGTAGGTACTGAAGCTTTCTTT.